One TCR beta chain is described in this entry. The sample originates from a study of shared clonotypes between healthy human individuals. The data were produced by immunoSEQ multiplex PCR, yet TCRdb's version contains in-frame clones alone and is incomplete. The data hold more than 1.2 million clones, with 97% to 99% observed a single time. Germline values: CDR1 MNHEY, CDR2 SVGAGI. Deletions cut 4 bases from V and 3 bases from J, with 10 bases between. The CDR3 runs 14 residues. The sample taken for sequencing was naive CD4+ T cells sorted from blood. The subset was: CD45RA+ positively selected. This TCR was recovered from a man younger than 45 in good health. The rearrangement joins TRBV6-5 to TRBJ1-5; D unresolved. CDR3 DNA: TGTGCCAGCAGTTCTAAGGGATTCAATCAGCCCCAGCATTTT. It encodes CASSSKGFNQPQHF.